This T cell receptor beta chain derives from a study of tumor-infiltrating lymphocytes in primary liver carcinoma. Turning to the study itself: Stage T1-T3 N0M0 tumors spanned roughly 4 to 10 cm. Broader study findings: Appearing in all five tumor regions was true of only about 7.5-25% of top clones. Pairs of tumor regions overlapped more than tumor-adjacent and tumor-blood pairs did.

Making TCR beta cDNA involved approximately 0.5 ug total RNA and a constant-region primer. Three nested multiplex PCR rounds of slightly modified ARM-PCR generated TCR beta libraries. PCR rounds one and two used TRBV1-TRBV30 forward primers with a C-beta reverse primer for roughly 9 cycles each. MiXCR, run by TCRdb on the multiplex PCR reads, gives a single entry per CDR3 protein. Of around 27,000 distinct CDR3 sequences in the sample, roughly 78% are singletons; the top ten hold 46%. The junction had 9 bases not matched to a gene; V was cut back by 1 base and J by 6 bases. Germline assignment: CDR1 SGHAT and CDR2 FQNNGV. CDR3 length: 15 residues. On this clonotype itself: Its specificity is unknown.

It was from roughly 20-30 mg of unsorted bulk tissue that RNA and DNA were co-extracted. All patients had surgically resected primary liver carcinoma. J is TRBJ2-7 and V is TRBV11-2; 7 positions agree with TRBD2. Source material: liver tumor tissue from sampling region 3. Documented subset: tumor region T3, left-lateral pole. The sequence was obtained from a man aged 35-49 years with primary liver carcinoma and hepatitis B virus infection. Written as DNA, the CDR3 is TGTGCCAGCAGCTTAGCTCGGGGGAGGGATATCGAGCAGTACTTC. Translation: CASSLARGRDIEQYF.